This TCR beta chain was profiled in a study of T-cell memory formation after mild COVID-19. Study-level information: Among the donors, TCR clusters were largely specific to each donor. The study, taken as a whole, reports: The study found balanced CD4/CD8 in clones contracting day 15 to 85 and a CD4+ lean in later expanders. Some responding clones appeared in pre-infection memory, suggesting cross-reactive memory joined.

CDR3 length: 13 amino acids. Trimming removed 8 bases at V and 1 base at J, with 14 bases between. The germline CDR1 and CDR2 sequences are SQVTM and ANQGSEA. TCRalpha and TCRbeta libraries used 5'RACE with constant-segment primers and UMIs. TCRdb re-called the 5' RACE reads through MiXCR, storing one row per CDR3 protein. The sample has approximately 82,000 distinct CDR3 sequences, around 13% seen once; the top ten hold more than 35%. Concerning this clonotype itself: Its antigen is currently unknown.

This receptor was identified in a man between 18 and 35 years old who had mild COVID-19 (a few samples of this study predate the infection). Cell type and time point are not known. The chain has TRBV29-1 and TRBJ1-1, with D perhaps TRBD1 (6 bases). The sequenced material came from PBMCs or a T cell subset sorted from them (not recorded which). DNA for the CDR3: TGCAGCTCGATAACAGGGCCGAACACTGAAGCTTTCTTT. This gives the protein CSSITGPNTEAFF.